This T cell receptor beta chain was profiled in a study of T-cell reconstitution after alpha-beta-depleted transplantation in children. Study-wide points: Reported findings indicate that, about two months after transplant, alpha-beta T cells came from several hundred expanded clones, which were derived from non-depleted graft cells. Newly produced T cells mostly provided counts and TCRbeta diversity after one year, as hyperexpanded clones declined.

Trimming stripped 3 bases from V and 2 bases from J, with 8 bases between. The CDR3 is 13 amino acids. Germline-derived CDR1 and CDR2 are SQVTM and ANQGSEA. A few counts support this clonotype. Its antigen is not identified. It was with unique molecular identifiers that the TCRbeta library was prepared. TCRdb reanalysed the PCR reads using MiXCR and keeps one entry per CDR3 protein. The table has fewer than 150,000 distinct CDR3 sequences, more than 9.5% seen once; the top ten hold under 30%. This sequence joins TRBV29-1 and TRBJ2-1; D is perhaps TRBD1 (6 bases). The source material was PBMCs, mostly from graft donor cells, sampled 180 days after TCRalphabeta/CD19-depleted stem cell transplant. The TCR sequence derives from a girl under three years old who had a stem cell transplant for combined immunodeficiency, so the T cells may come from the graft donor. In DNA, the CDR3 is TGCAGCGTTGACAAGGGGGCCTACAATGAGCAGTTCTTC. It yields the protein CSVDKGAYNEQFF.